This TCR beta chain comes out of a study of OX40 agonist ivuxolimab in advanced cancers. Overall study context: Administration of intravenous ivuxolimab to patients occurred every 2 weeks at 0.01 to 10 mg/kg.

This table comes from immunoSEQ multiplex PCR, and its TCRdb copy is limited to in-frame clones, with some not included. The sample gives approximately 60,000 clones, 92% of which show up once; 0.5% to 0.75% is in the top ten. CDR3 length: 13 amino acids. The V gene's germline CDR1 is SGHDN and CDR2 FVKESK. As for this clone: A junction boundary mismatches the germline segment, possibly from a read error.

The receptor's source is an adult with an advanced solid tumor such as melanoma, head and neck, liver or kidney cancer. The sequencing here drew on CD4+ or CD8+ T cells sorted from blood, taken in a trial of the OX40 agonist ivuxolimab. V usage is TRBV14 and J usage is TRBJ2-2, with 7 bases fitting TRBD1. For the CDR3, the DNA is TGTGCCAGCAGCCAAGAATTGGCAGGGGGGCTGTTTTTT. Translated: CASSQELAGGLFF.